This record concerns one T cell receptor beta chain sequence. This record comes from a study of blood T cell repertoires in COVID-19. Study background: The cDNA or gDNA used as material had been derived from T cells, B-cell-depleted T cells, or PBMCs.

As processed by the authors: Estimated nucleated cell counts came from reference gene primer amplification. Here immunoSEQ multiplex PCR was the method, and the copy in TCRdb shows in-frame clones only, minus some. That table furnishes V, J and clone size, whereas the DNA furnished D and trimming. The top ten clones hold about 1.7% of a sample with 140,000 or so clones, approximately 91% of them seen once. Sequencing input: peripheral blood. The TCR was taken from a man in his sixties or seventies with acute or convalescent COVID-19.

CDR3 protein: CASNDGTVYGYTF. The CDR3 nucleotides read TGTGCCAGCAACGACGGGACAGTATATGGCTACACCTTC. The chain has TRBV7-9 and TRBJ1-2; the match to TRBD1 covers 7 bases. Germline trimming cut 7 bases from V and 5 bases from J; bases unmatched to any gene: 7. The germline V gene has CDR1 SEHNR and CDR2 FQNEAQ (reference sequence). The CDR3 has 13 amino acids.